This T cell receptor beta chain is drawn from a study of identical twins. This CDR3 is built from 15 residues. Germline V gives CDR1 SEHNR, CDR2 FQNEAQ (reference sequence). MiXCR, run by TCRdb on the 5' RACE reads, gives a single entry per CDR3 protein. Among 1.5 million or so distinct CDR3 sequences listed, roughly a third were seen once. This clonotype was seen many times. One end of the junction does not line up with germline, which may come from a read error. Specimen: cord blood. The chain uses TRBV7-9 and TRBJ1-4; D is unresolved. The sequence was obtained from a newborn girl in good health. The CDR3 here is CASSIAQRTNEKLFF. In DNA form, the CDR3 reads TGTGCCAGCAGCATAGCACAGAGAACGAATGAAAAACTGTTTTTT.